Listed here are 4 T cell receptor beta chains from one sample, sequenced in a study of blood T cell repertoires in COVID-19 (dated by TCRdb to 2018 to 2020). Library preparation was by the immunoSEQ multiplex PCR assay. TCRdb re-hosts the immuneACCESS table, in-frame sequences only. Its copies lack some clones; in the studies checked, an unresolved V gene accounts for under half of them, and the cause for the rest is not known. The sample records 45,000 to 55,000 clones, 87% of which are singletons. The ten largest clones represent 7% to 10% of the sample. Sequences were obtained from peripheral blood. These receptors were obtained from a man between 45 and 60 years old with active COVID-19.

The chain couples TRBV21-1 to TRBJ2-1; TRBD2 reflects the table's D call only, with no check against the DNA. TRBV21-1 is a pseudogene. The CDR3 spans 16 residues. Here the CDR3 reads CASSTPGTSGYNEQFF. In nucleotides, the CDR3 is TGTGCCAGCAGCACCCCCGGGACTAGCGGTTACAATGAGCAGTTCTTC.

This chain links TRBV5-1 with TRBJ1-3; TRBD1 matches at 9 bases. After removal of 0 bases from V and 4 bases from J, the junction contained 2 bases not matched to a gene. This CDR3 has 15 amino acids. In germline, CDR1 is SGHRS, CDR2 YFSETQ. CDR3 in amino acids: CASSLGDRAGNTIYF. The CDR3 nucleotides are TGCGCCAGCAGCTTGGGGGACAGGGCGGGAAACACCATATATTTT.

The rearrangement uses TRBV4-2 and TRBJ2-1, with TRBD2 matching 7 bases. The CDR3 has 15 amino acids. CDR1 is LGHNA, CDR2 YNFKEQ, per germline. Trimming at V came to 4 bases and at J to 5 bases, leaving 8 bases not matched to a gene. The CDR3 DNA reads TGTGCCAGCAGCCTGGAGCGGGAACGCGACAATGAGCAGTTCTTC. This codes for CASSLERERDNEQFF.

The chain employs TRBV28 and TRBJ2-7, with 11 bases lining up with TRBD2. This CDR3 contains 15 residues. Germline CDR1 and CDR2: MDHEN and SYDVKM. V shed 5 bases, J shed 3 bases, and the junction held 6 bases outside the gene matches. The CDR3 spells CASSLVTSGDYEQYF. The CDR3 nucleotides are TGTGCCAGCAGTCTCGTGACTAGCGGGGACTACGAGCAGTACTTC.